This TCR beta chain comes out of a study of blood T cells in healthy people across ages. A second PCR of roughly 6 to 12 cycles used a sample-barcoded 5' primer and a J-beta primer mix. All cDNA molecules were each tagged by a template-switch adaptor with 12 random nucleotides. TCRdb processed the 5' RACE reads anew with MiXCR; each CDR3 protein has one entry. The sample yields about 640,000 distinct CDR3 sequences, under 70% seen once. Caucasian, healthy and from Russia, the donors were aged between about 6 and 90. The V segment lost 0 bases and the J segment 9 bases; nucleotides outside the gene matches: 2. This CDR3 has 14 amino acids. The V gene's germline CDR1 is SGHAT and CDR2 FQNNGV. The sample holds a few counts of this clonotype. Its antigen is still unknown. Study-wide results and caveats: Observed TCR beta diversity per million T cells went down as age went up. This fall followed a roughly linear course with age. No conclusive comparison of naive versus antigen-experienced cells was possible with unsorted PBMCs.

The sequencing sample was made of blood. The chain is built from TRBV11-2 and TRBJ2-1, with 10 bases identical to TRBD2. This receptor was taken from a man aged 55 to 70 in good health. CDR3 sequence: CASSLELAGTEQFF. CDR3 nucleotides: TGTGCCAGCAGCTTAGAACTAGCGGGGACTGAGCAGTTCTTC. Together with reference TRBV11-2 and TRBJ2-1, the CDR3 gives the full variable domain: EAGVAQSPRYKIIEKRQSVAFWCNPISGHATLYWYQQILGQGPKLLIQFQNNGVVDDSQLPKDRFSAERLKGVDSTLKIQPAKLEDSAVYLCASSLELAGTEQFFGPGTRLTVL.